Sequencing of this T cell receptor beta chain was carried out in a study of cytomegalovirus exposure and HLA in healthy donors. Germline V gene lookup returns CDR1 SGHTA and CDR2 FQGNSA. This CDR3 is built from 15 residues. V lost 4 bases and J lost 2, with 9 bases in between. In the PCR, 60 Vbeta and 13 Jbeta primers were used. TCRdb keeps only in-frame clones here, not all; method: immunoSEQ multiplex PCR. The table includes about 130,000 clones, roughly 82% detected once. Study results and caveats: In an earlier analysis, productive rearrangement rates for most beta V segments clustered near 87% or 30%. Roughly uniform depth of sequencing across donors was assumed in presence/absence analyses. Using a false discovery rate of 0.05, a later analysis showed that approximately 17,000 TCR beta sequences were associated with HLA alleles.

Worth noting for this clone: Its antigen is not identified.

The donors were healthy bone marrow donors. This chain connects TRBV7-2 to TRBJ1-6, with D possibly TRBD1 on 5 matching bases. Sequencing was done on a sample of PBMCs. The receptor was derived from a woman aged 55-69 years in good health and CMV-seropositive. The CDR3 DNA reads as TGTGCCAGCAGCTCGGGACTGACCTATAATTCACCCCTCCACTTT. Translated, it gives CASSSGLTYNSPLHF.